This TCR beta chain was sequenced for a study of radiation and T cells in renal cell carcinoma. Notes on the study in general: Dominant CDR3 motifs occupied more repertoire in irradiated than control tumors.

Treatment meaning: treatment-naive control, cytoreductive nephrectomy. Control tumor donors were several females and more than ten males, median age 57 years. Here immunoSEQ multiplex PCR was the method, and the copy in TCRdb shows in-frame clones only, minus some. The repertoire has 23,000 or so clones, more than 45% of them found once; the top ten carry 20% to 25%. Worth noting for this clone: Antigen specificity is unknown.

The length of the CDR3 is 16 residues. Per germline, CDR1 MNHEY and CDR2 SMNVEV (reference sequence). Trimming cost V 5 bases and J 0 bases, with 14 bases left between them. This receptor was taken from a middle-aged man with renal cell carcinoma. This chain connects TRBV27 to TRBJ2-1; no clear D gene. Sequencing was performed on tumor tissue, taken from a patient whose treatment was nephrectomy without radiotherapy. The CDR3 coding sequence is TGTGCCAGCAGTCCGATGCACTCCCTCTCCTACAATGAGCAGTTCTTC. Translated: CASSPMHSLSYNEQFF.